This is a list of T cell receptor beta chains from one sample in a study of blood T cell repertoires in COVID-19. Profiling relied on immunoSEQ multiplex PCR, and the TCRdb table lists in-frame clones only, not all of them. In the table there are roughly 20,000 clones, approximately 90% of which are singletons. The source material was peripheral blood. The receptor source for this set is a man in his sixties or seventies with active COVID-19. Both conserved end residues are part of each CDR3.

TRBJ2-4,TRBV30,CAWGAGGMNIQYF
TRBJ2-7,TRBV15,CATSRAGGTYEQYF
TRBJ2-7,TRBV3-1/TRBV3-2,CASSQGRLAGVNYEQYF
TRBJ1-4,TRBV5-1,CASSYGGEKLFF
TRBJ2-1,TRBV7-9,CASSSWDRGNEQFF
TRBJ2-1,TRBV27,CASSPRTGTGVSYNEQFF
TRBJ2-1,TRBV30,CAWSPTYNEQFF
TRBJ1-2,TRBV6-5,CATQGKTGTIYGYTF
TRBJ2-1,TRBV27,CASRARGYEQFF
TRBJ1-2,TRBV5-4,CASSSINWGERGYTF